Listed here are 23 T cell receptor beta chains from one sample, sequenced in a study of blood T cell repertoires in COVID-19. Sequencing was performed with immunoSEQ multiplex PCR; in TCRdb, only in-frame clones are kept and a portion is missing. Of about 200,000 clones in the sample, around 90% were seen once. The specimen was peripheral blood. All receptors derive from a human donor in a cohort sampled during active COVID-19.

This clone was observed once. V gene TRBV7-2 combines with J gene TRBJ2-3; tentatively, D is TRBD2 (6 bases). The V end lost 4 bases, the J end lost 0 bases, and 8 bases lay between the germline ends. The CDR3 has 14 amino acids. Germline CDR1 is SGHTA and CDR2 is FQGNSA. For the CDR3, the DNA is TGTGCCAGCAGCTGGGGACTGAGCACAGATACGCAGTATTTT. As protein: CASSWGLSTDTQYF. Full variable domain (missing parts from reference TRBV7-2 and TRBJ2-3): GAGVSQSPSNKVTEKGKDVELRCDPISGHTALYWYRQSLGQGLEFLIYFQGNSAPDKSGLPSDRFSAERTGGSVSTLTIQRTQQEDSAVYLCASSWGLSTDTQYFGPGTRLTVL.

The chain carries TRBV13 and TRBJ2-1, with TRBD2 as a possible D gene (5 bases). Germline-derived CDR1 and CDR2 are PRHDT and FYEKMQ (reference sequence). The ends were cut back, 2 bases at V and 8 bases at J, with 10 bases in the middle. The CDR3 sequence is 13 residues long. The CDR3 loop is CASSLRTGDEQFF. The CDR3 DNA reads TGTGCCAGCAGCTTAAGGACCGGGGATGAGCAGTTCTTC.

The chain combines TRBV15 with TRBJ2-1; 8 positions agree with TRBD2. V was pared by 0 bases and J by 9 bases, with 13 bases of the junction left unmatched. Germline-derived CDR1 and CDR2 are LNHNV and YYDKDF (reference sequence). This CDR3 is 17 amino acids long. In nucleotides, the CDR3 is TGTGCCACCAGCAGAGAAACCCCCGGGCGGGGGGCCAGTGAGCAGTTCTTC. Encoded protein: CATSRETPGRGASEQFF.

J is TRBJ2-7 and V is TRBV19, with 9 bases identical to TRBD1. CDR1 and CDR2 (germline): LNHDA, SQIVND (reference sequence). Trimming at V came to 1 base and at J to 5 bases, leaving 6 bases not matched to a gene. The CDR3 sequence is 15 residues long. The CDR3 spells CASSIAGQGLHEQYF. For the CDR3, the DNA is TGTGCCAGTAGTATAGCCGGACAGGGGTTACACGAGCAGTACTTC.

The chain has TRBV28 and TRBJ1-2; D gene ambiguous. Germline V gene lookup returns CDR1 MDHEN and CDR2 SYDVKM. The CDR3 covers 17 residues. V lost 8 bases to trimming and J lost 4 bases, with 26 bases between them. CDR3 nucleotide sequence: TGTGCCAGCGAGAACCGAGGGTCGTTAGCCCTCGGCTATGGCTACACCTTC. Translation: CASENRGSLALGYGYTF.

J is TRBJ1-6 and V is TRBV19; 8 bases are shared with TRBD1. The CDR3 contains 16 residues. The V gene end was trimmed by 6 bases and the J gene end by 7 bases; junction bases not matched to a gene: 11. Germline CDR1 and CDR2: LNHDA and SQIVND (reference sequence). The CDR3 sequence is CASSHTQGDRNSPLHF. The CDR3 nucleotides read TGTGCCAGTAGCCATACACAGGGGGACCGAAATTCACCCCTCCACTTT.

Here the CDR3 reads CASSFYSGSFPNEQFF. The CDR3 nucleotides are TGTGCCAGCAGTTTTTACAGCGGGAGCTTTCCCAATGAGCAGTTCTTC. J is TRBJ2-1 and V is TRBV27; 8 bases align to TRBD2. Germline CDR1 and CDR2: MNHEY and SMNVEV (reference sequence). V lost 3 bases to trimming and J lost 6 bases; unmatched junction nucleotides: 10. The CDR3 contains 16 residues.

Details on this clone: One junction end does not reproduce the germline sequence, and a read error may be involved. The J gene is TRBJ2-5, the V gene TRBV6-1, with D perhaps matching TRBD2 (7 bases). The CDR3 covers 15 residues. CDR1 is MNHNS and CDR2 is SASEGT in the germline V gene. This CDR3 reads CASSEEGGGWETQYF. CDR3 coding DNA: TGTGCCAGCAGCGAAGAGGGGGGGGGCTGGGAGACCCAGTACTTC.

The chain carries TRBV7-9 and TRBJ2-5, with D unclear. The V end lost 5 bases, the J end lost 2 bases, and 9 bases lay between the germline ends. Germline lookup yields CDR1 SEHNR and CDR2 FQNEAQ (reference sequence). The CDR3 spans 13 residues. CDR3 region: CASSRTSQETQYF. CDR3 DNA sequence: TGTGCCAGCAGCAGAACAAGTCAAGAGACCCAGTACTTC.

The chain carries TRBV29-1 and TRBJ1-2; D possibly corresponds to TRBD1 (6 bases). V was pared by 0 bases and J by 5 bases, with 7 bases between. CDR3 length equals 12 residues. Per the germline V gene, CDR1 is SQVTM and CDR2 is ANQGSEA. This CDR3 reads CSVEDQGYGYTF. For the CDR3, the DNA is TGCAGCGTTGAAGATCAGGGGTATGGCTACACCTTC.

The genes are TRBV10-1 and TRBJ2-3; 9 bases align to TRBD2. V lost 3 bases, J lost 6 bases, and 4 bases stayed unmatched. Per the germline V gene, CDR1 is WNHNN and CDR2 is SYGVQD (reference sequence). This CDR3 has 14 residues. In DNA, the CDR3 is TGCGCCAGCAGTGATGGCGGGGGGGTGGATACGCAGTATTTT. This encodes CASSDGGGVDTQYF.

The chain employs TRBV19 and TRBJ2-5, with 12 bases matching TRBD2. The CDR3 length is 15 residues. Per the germline V gene, CDR1 is LNHDA and CDR2 is SQIVND (reference sequence). V was pared by 5 bases and J by 4 bases, with 5 bases of the junction left unmatched. The CDR3 nucleotides are TGTGCCAGTAGTCTAGCGGGAGGGCTACGAGAGACCCAGTACTTC. Encoded protein: CASSLAGGLRETQYF. Full variable domain (missing parts from reference TRBV19 and TRBJ2-5): DGGITQSPKYLFRKEGQNVTLSCEQNLNHDAMYWYRQDPGQGLRLIYYSQIVNDFQKGDIAEGYSVSREKKESFPLTVTSAQKNPTAFYLCASSLAGGLRETQYFGPGTRLLVL.

This clone was seen more than once but under ten times. The gene calls are TRBV3-1 (or the pseudogene TRBV3-2) and TRBJ1-1, with D hard to call. The V end lost 1 base, the J end lost 3 bases, and 9 bases lay between the germline ends. The CDR3 consists of 14 residues. The germline V gene encodes CDR1 LGHDT and CDR2 YNNKEL (reference sequence). The CDR3 DNA is TGTGCCAGCAGCCAAGGAGGGCGGGACACTGAAGCTTTCTTT. Encoded protein: CASSQGGRDTEAFF.

V usage is TRBV18 and J usage is TRBJ1-2, with D possibly matching TRBD1 (5 bases). Between the trimmed V and J ends, which lost 3 bases and 5 bases, there was a span of 13 bases. Germline-derived CDR1 and CDR2 are KGHSH and LQKENI. CDR3 length: 14 amino acids. CDR3 nucleotides: TGTGCCAGCTCACCTCTTGGGGGACTATATGGCTACACCTTC. Translation: CASSPLGGLYGYTF. Complete variable domain (other parts from reference TRBV18 and TRBJ1-2): NAGVMQNPRHLVRRRGQEARLRCSPMKGHSHVYWYRQLPEEGLKFMVYLQKENIIDESGMPKERFSAEFPKEGPSILRIQQVVRGDSAAYFCASSPLGGLYGYTFGSGTRLTVV.

The CDR3 DNA is TGTGCCAGCAGTTTATACCCCGATGGGACATCAGGGAAGGGCTACACCTTC. This encodes CASSLYPDGTSGKGYTF. The chain combines TRBV28 with TRBJ1-2, with TRBD1 as a possible D gene (6 bases). The V and J ends lost 1 base and 8 bases respectively, with 23 bases between them. The length of the CDR3 is 17 residues. Germline-derived CDR1 and CDR2 are MDHEN and SYDVKM.

The J gene is TRBJ2-1, the V gene TRBV5-1; the match to TRBD1 covers 8 bases. CDR1 is SGHRS, CDR2 YFSETQ, per germline. J gave up 8 bases and V 3 bases, and 10 bases lay outside the gene matches. The CDR3 covers 15 residues. This CDR3 is CASSSGQALGDEQFF. The CDR3, as DNA: TGCGCCAGCAGCTCGGGACAGGCCTTGGGGGATGAGCAGTTCTTC.

The CDR3: CAISGSGRETGELFF. Here the CDR3 DNA reads TGTGCCATCAGTGGAAGTGGGAGGGAGACCGGGGAGCTGTTTTTT. The rearrangement links TRBV10-3 to TRBJ2-2; TRBD2 matches at 7 bases. This CDR3 contains 15 residues. Germline CDR1 ENHRY, CDR2 SYGVKD. Germline trimming cut 4 bases from V and 5 bases from J; bases unmatched to any gene: 7.

This clone was counted only a few times. The genes are TRBV6-5 and TRBJ2-7, with a weak D call TRBD1 (6 bases). V was trimmed by 2 bases and J by 2 bases, leaving 13 bases between them. The germline gives CDR1 MNHEY, CDR2 SVGAGI. This CDR3 contains 15 residues. This CDR3 is CASSYTWTDPYEQYF. The DNA for the CDR3 is TGTGCCAGCAGTTACACGTGGACAGATCCCTACGAGCAGTACTTC.

This clone has a single count. V gene TRBV18 combines with J gene TRBJ2-1; the match to TRBD2 covers 13 bases. V gave up 6 bases and J gave up 0 bases; unmatched junction bases: 17. Per the germline V gene, CDR1 is KGHSH and CDR2 is LQKENI. This CDR3 is built from 21 residues. The chain's CDR3 is CASSGSGGTSGTPSSYNEQFF. CDR3 DNA: TGTGCCAGCTCGGGATCCGGAGGGACTAGCGGGACGCCGAGCTCCTACAATGAGCAGTTCTTC.

The chain carries TRBV4-3 and TRBJ1-6; D is undetermined. This CDR3 contains 15 residues. Germline CDR1 is LGHNA and CDR2 is YSLEER. Trimming stripped 1 base from V and 7 bases from J, with 11 bases between. CDR3 bases: TGCGCCAGCAGCCAAGCGGCGGGCTGGAATTCACCCCTCCACTTT. Its translation is CASSQAAGWNSPLHF.

The J gene is TRBJ1-5, the V gene TRBV15; D uncertain. The CDR3 is 14 residues long. Germline V gene data show CDR1 as LNHNV and CDR2 as YYDKDF (reference sequence). Trimming left V 4 bases short and J 5 bases short, with 12 bases between. Here the CDR3 reads CATSTDIRDQPQHF. CDR3 DNA sequence: TGTGCCACCAGCACTGATATTAGAGATCAGCCCCAGCATTTT.

This chain links TRBV5-1 with TRBJ2-3, with D possibly being TRBD1 (6 bases). The CDR3 consists of 15 residues. The V end was cut by 0 bases, the J end by 6 bases, with 14 bases between. Germline V gene sequence: CDR1 SGHRS, CDR2 YFSETQ. The CDR3 nucleotides read TGCGCCAGCAGCTTGGAAGGGGGTTTGACGGATACGCAGTATTTT. Translating gives CASSLEGGLTDTQYF.

V usage is TRBV20-1 and J usage is TRBJ2-2; 7 nucleotides match TRBD2. Per the germline V gene, CDR1 is DFQATT and CDR2 is SNEGSKA (reference sequence). V lost 3 bases and J lost 3; bases outside the gene matches: 13. CDR3 length: 17 residues. CDR3 sequence reads: CSASRTQGAGHTGELFF. The CDR3, as DNA: TGCAGTGCTAGTAGGACCCAAGGAGCGGGGCACACCGGGGAGCTGTTTTTT.